This T cell receptor beta chain appears in the sequencing data of a study of tumor and adjacent non-tumor tissue in lung cancer listed by TCRdb under 2018. As for the study more broadly: By cancer type, the cohort comprised eleven to twelve adenocarcinoma patients, a couple of squamous cell carcinoma patients and 1 small cell lung cancer patient. The roughly 15 patients were aged about 30 to 76 years, included 10 men and 5 women, and had TNM stage I to III disease. A total of some 130,000,000 productive TCRbeta reads were generated by sequencing, corresponding to an average of roughly 4 million reads per sample. Bulk TCRbeta repertoires were compared between lung tumor tissue and matched distant non-tumor lung tissue obtained from 15 lung cancer patients. Some 31 paired specimens, one tumor and one normal lung sample per patient, were profiled by TCRbeta CDR3 sequencing. Overall study results and their limits: The cohort had only around 14 patients, and the authors noted that larger samples and more detailed clinical data are needed. TCR diversity (inverse Simpson) was significantly higher in tumor than in normal lung tissue (431.37 vs 166.20, P = 0.0075, Mann-Whitney U test). TCR diversity was significantly higher in younger patients, and greater tumor TCR diversity was associated with shorter overall survival and shorter disease-free survival. The top 100 clones accounted for a significantly larger cumulative portion of the repertoire in normal lung than in tumor tissue. The methods do not name the sequencing platform or mention unique molecular identifiers. Peripheral blood was not sequenced, so blood TCRbeta repertoires were not examined in the lung cancer patients of the study.

RNA was extracted from bulk unsorted tissue and checked for quality with a NanoDrop ND-1000 and an Agilent 2100. The donors were newly diagnosed lung cancer patients admitted for thoracic surgery in China from August to November 2014 who had not received prior chemotherapy. Patients with previous radiotherapy or chemotherapy, or with another concurrent cancer, were excluded from the study. Surgical tissue pieces of about 1-2.2 cm3 were preserved in RNAlater solution and stored at -80 °C until use. Comments on this clonotype: It has no known antigen specificity. A much larger clone sits a single nucleotide away, making a read error possible.

From its cysteine to its phenylalanine, the CDR3 spans 14 amino acids. CDR3 DNA only is kept here, 42 bases in frame from base 1. Libraries came from multiplex PCR. Sequencing used an Illumina HiSeq 2500. TCRbeta libraries were constructed through three rounds of nested PCR with primers (Table S4) according to protocols modified from ARM-PCR. PCR products of 200-500 bp were gel-excised and purified with the QIAquick gel extraction kit before sequencing. The study's own analysis went as follows. Trimmomatic was used to clean the reads, FLASH was used to merge the reads into complete CDR3 sequences, and MiTCR was used to assign the reads to V(D)J germline segments. Clonal diversity was computed as the inverse Simpson's index with VDJtools. Productive reads were defined as in-frame sequences without a premature stop codon. TCRdb reprocessing: public reads trimmed at Q25 with fastp, clones called with MiXCR, in-frame beta chains kept. Rows merge per CDR3 protein into single entries with the most common DNA and genes. Here the V and J calls rest on TCRdb's processing, not on the authors' analysis. Counted in this sample were fewer than 100,000 distinct CDR3 sequences; just under 75% of them appeared once. Approximately 9% of the sample goes to the ten largest clones.

The sample was lung tumor tissue. The chain is encoded by TRBV12-3 or TRBV12-4 joined to TRBJ1-6; 10 bases in the middle match TRBD1. This clonotype was obtained from a woman aged 40-49 years with non-small cell lung cancer. The CDR3 sequence is CASRAGQGGSLLHF. The bases read TGTGCCAGCAGAGCCGGACAGGGGGGTTCACTCCTCCACTTT.